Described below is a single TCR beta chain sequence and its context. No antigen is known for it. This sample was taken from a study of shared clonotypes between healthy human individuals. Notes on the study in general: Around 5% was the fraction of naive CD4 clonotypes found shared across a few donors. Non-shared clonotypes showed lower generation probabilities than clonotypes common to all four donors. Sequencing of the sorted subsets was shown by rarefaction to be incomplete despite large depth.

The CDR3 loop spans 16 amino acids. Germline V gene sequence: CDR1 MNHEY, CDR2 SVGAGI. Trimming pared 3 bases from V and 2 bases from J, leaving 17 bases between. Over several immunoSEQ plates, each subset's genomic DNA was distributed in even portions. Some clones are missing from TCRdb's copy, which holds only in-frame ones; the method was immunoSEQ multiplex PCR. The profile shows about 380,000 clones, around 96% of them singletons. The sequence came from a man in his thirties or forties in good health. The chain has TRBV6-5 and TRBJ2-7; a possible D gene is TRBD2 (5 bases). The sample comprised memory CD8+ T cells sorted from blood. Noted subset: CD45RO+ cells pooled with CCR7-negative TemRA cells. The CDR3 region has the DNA TGTGCCAGCAGTTATAACGCCGGGATAGTTACCTACGAGCAGTACTTC. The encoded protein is CASSYNAGIVTYEQYF.